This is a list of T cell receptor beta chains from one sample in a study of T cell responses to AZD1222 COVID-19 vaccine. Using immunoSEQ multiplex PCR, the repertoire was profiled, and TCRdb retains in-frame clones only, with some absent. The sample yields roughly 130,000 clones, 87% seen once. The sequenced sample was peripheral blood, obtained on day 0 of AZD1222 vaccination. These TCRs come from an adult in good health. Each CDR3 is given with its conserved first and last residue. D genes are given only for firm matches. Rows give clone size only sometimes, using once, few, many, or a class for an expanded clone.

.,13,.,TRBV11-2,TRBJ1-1,TGTGCCAGCAGCTTAGCCCAGAACACTGGAGCTTTCTTT,CASSLAQNTGAFF
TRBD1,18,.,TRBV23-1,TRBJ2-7,TGCGCCAGCAGTGACCAGACAGGGGGCGGGTCAATCCTCTACGAGCAGTACTTC,CASSDQTGGGSILYEQYF
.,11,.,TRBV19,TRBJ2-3,TGTGCCAGTACGTCCCTTGATACGCAGTATTTT,CASTSLDTQYF
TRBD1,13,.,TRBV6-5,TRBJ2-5,TGTGCCAGCAGAATGACAGGGGGCGAGACCCAGTACTTC,CASRMTGGETQYF
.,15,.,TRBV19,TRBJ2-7,TGTGCCAGTAGCGCCACAGGGCGAGGATCCTACGAGCAGTACTTC,CASSATGRGSYEQYF
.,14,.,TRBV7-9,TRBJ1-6,TGTGCCAGCAGCCAAGGGGAAGGTAACTCACCCCTCCACTTT,CASSQGEGNSPLHF
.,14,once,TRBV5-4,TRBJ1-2,TGTGCCAGCAGACCCCTGGGCGGAGGCTATGGCTACACCTTC,CASRPLGGGYGYTF
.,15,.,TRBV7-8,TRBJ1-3,TGTGCCAGCAGCTTAGTCGCGGGGTCGGGAAACACCATATATTTT,CASSLVAGSGNTIYF
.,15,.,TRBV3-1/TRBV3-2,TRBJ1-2,TGTGCCAGCAGCCAAGGACAGGCCGCGGCGTATGGCTACACCTTC,CASSQGQAAAYGYTF
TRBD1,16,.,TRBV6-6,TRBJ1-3,TGTGCCAGCGCCAGGCCAGGGGGAAACTCTGGAAACACCATATATTTT,CASARPGGNSGNTIYF
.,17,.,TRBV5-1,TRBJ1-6,TGCGCCAGCAGCTTGTCGACGGGAAGCTCCTATAATTCACCCCTCCACTTT,CASSLSTGSSYNSPLHF
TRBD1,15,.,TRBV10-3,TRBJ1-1,TGTGCCATCAGAGACAGGGCGCTCATGAACACTGAAGCTTTCTTT,CAIRDRALMNTEAFF
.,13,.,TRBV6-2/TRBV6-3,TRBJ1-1,TGTGCCAGCAGTTTAGGGGGGGACACTGAAGCTTTCTTT,CASSLGGDTEAFF
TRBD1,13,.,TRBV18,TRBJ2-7,TGTGCCAGCTCACCTTCAGGGGGCTACGAGCAGTACTTC,CASSPSGGYEQYF
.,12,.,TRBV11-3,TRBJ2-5,TGTGCCAGCAGCTTAGACCAAGAGACCCAGTACTTC,CASSLDQETQYF
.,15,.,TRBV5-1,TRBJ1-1,TGCGCCAGCAGCTTGGCTCGACCGATGAACACTGAAGCTTTCTTT,CASSLARPMNTEAFF
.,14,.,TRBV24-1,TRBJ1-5,TGTGCCACGAGGGGTTCTGATAGCAATCAGCCCCAGCATTTT,CATRGSDSNQPQHF
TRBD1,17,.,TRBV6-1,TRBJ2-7,TGTGCCAGCAGTGAAGATTTATCCGGGACAGTGACCTACGAGCAGTACTTC,CASSEDLSGTVTYEQYF
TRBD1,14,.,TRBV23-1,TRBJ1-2,TGCGCCAGCAGTCACTGGACAGGATCCTATGGCTACACCTTC,CASSHWTGSYGYTF
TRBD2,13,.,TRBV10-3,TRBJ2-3,TGTGCCACACTAGCGGGGATCGCAGATACGCAGTATTTT,CATLAGIADTQYF
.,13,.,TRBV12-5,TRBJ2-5,TGTGCTAGTGGTTTGGGTCTGCAAGAGACCCAGTACTTC,CASGLGLQETQYF
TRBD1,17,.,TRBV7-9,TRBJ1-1,TGTGCCAGCAGCCAGAGCTCGACAGGGGGCGGGAACACTGAAGCTTTCTTT,CASSQSSTGGGNTEAFF
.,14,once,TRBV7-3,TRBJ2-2,TGTGCCAGCAGCCCCAGGGCAGAGGCTCGGGAGCTGTTTTTT,CASSPRAEARELFF
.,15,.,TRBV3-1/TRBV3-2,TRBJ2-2,TGTGCCAGCAGCCAAGGACTGCGTCTGGTCTGGGAGCTGTTTTTT,CASSQGLRLVWELFF
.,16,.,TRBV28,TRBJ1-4,TGTGCCAGCAGTCAGTACCGGGGACCAACGGGGGAAAAACTGTTTTTT,CASSQYRGPTGEKLFF
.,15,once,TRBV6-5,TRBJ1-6,TGTGCCAGCACTTCCGGGACATTATATAATTCACCCCTCCACTTT,CASTSGTLYNSPLHF
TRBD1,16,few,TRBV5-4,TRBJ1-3,TGTGCCAGCAGCTCTCCGGGACAGGGAGGAGGAAACACCATATATTTT,CASSSPGQGGGNTIYF
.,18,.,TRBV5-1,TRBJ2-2,TGCGCCAGCAGCCCAACGACCCAGACTGGGACGGGCACCGGGGAGCTGTTTTTT,CASSPTTQTGTGTGELFF
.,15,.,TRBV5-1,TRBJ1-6,TGCGCCAGCAGCCCGCTCGGAGGGGATAATTCACCCCTCCACTTT,CASSPLGGDNSPLHF
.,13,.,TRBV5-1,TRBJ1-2,TGCGCCAGCAGCCTAACGGGCGTGCCTGGCTACACCTTC,CASSLTGVPGYTF
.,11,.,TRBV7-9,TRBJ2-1,TGTGCCAGCAGCTCTAGCGATGAGCAGTTCTTC,CASSSSDEQFF
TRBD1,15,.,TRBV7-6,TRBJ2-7,TGTGCCACTTCCCCGGTGACAGGGGGGCTTTACGAGCAGTACTTC,CATSPVTGGLYEQYF
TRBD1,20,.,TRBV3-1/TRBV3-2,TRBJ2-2,TGTGCCAGCAGCCAAGAGTTCGGGACAGGGTCACAGCCGAACACCGGGGAGCTGTTTTTT,CASSQEFGTGSQPNTGELFF
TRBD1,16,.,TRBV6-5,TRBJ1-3,TGTGCCAGCAGTTCTCAGGTCACAGGGGCTGGAAACACCATATATTTT,CASSSQVTGAGNTIYF
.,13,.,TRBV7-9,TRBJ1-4,TGTGCCAGCAACACACAGGGAGGTGAAAAACTGTTTTTT,CASNTQGGEKLFF
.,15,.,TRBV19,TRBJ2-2,TGTGCCAGTAGTATAGTGCCAGGGCGGACCGGGGAGCTGTTTTTT,CASSIVPGRTGELFF
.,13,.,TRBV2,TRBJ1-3,TGTGCCAGCAGAGACGCCGGCGGAAACACCATATATTTT,CASRDAGGNTIYF
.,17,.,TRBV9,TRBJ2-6,TGTGCCAGCAGCGTAGGGCTGTTTAGCTCTGGGGCCAACGTCCTGACTTTC,CASSVGLFSSGANVLTF
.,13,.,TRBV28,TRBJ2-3,TGTGCCAGCAGTTGGACGGGGGCAGATACGCAGTATTTT,CASSWTGADTQYF
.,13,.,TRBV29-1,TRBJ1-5,TGCAGCGTTCGCTTGGATAGCAATCAGCCCCAGCATTTT,CSVRLDSNQPQHF
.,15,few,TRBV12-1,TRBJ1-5,TGTGCCAGCAGCCCGGGGACACCTAGCAATCAGCCCCAGCATTTT,CASSPGTPSNQPQHF
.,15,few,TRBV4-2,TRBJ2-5,TGTGCCAGCAGCCAAGGTGGGCACCCTCAAGAGACCCAGTACTTC,CASSQGGHPQETQYF
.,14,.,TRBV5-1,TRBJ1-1,TGCGCCAGCAGCTTCCTACAGGTGAACACTGAAGCTTTCTTT,CASSFLQVNTEAFF
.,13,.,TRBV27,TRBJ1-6,TGTGCCAGCAGTTTTCAGCATAATTCACCCCTCCACTTT,CASSFQHNSPLHF
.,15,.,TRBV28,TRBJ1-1,TGTGCCAGCAGGCGACCTCAGGGTGAGGTGACTGAAGCTTTCTTT,CASRRPQGEVTEAFF
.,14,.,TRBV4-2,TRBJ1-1,TGTGCCAGCAGCCAAGGAGGGGTGAACACTGAAGCTTTCTTT,CASSQGGVNTEAFF
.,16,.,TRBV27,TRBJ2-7,TGTGCCAGCAGTTTATCGAGGCAGACCTTGACCTACGAGCAGTACTTC,CASSLSRQTLTYEQYF
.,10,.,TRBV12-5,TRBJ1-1,TGTGCCAGTGGGGGCACTGAAGCTTTCTTT,CASGGTEAFF
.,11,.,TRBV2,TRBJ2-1,TGTGCCACCAGACTAGGCGGTGAGCAGTTCTTC,CATRLGGEQFF
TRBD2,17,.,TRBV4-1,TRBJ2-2,TGCGCCAGCAGCCAACTACTAGCGGGGATCAACACCGGGGAGCTGTTTTTT,CASSQLLAGINTGELFF
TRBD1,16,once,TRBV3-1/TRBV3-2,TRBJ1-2,TGTGCCAGCAGCCAAGCAGGGGGCAACCCCAACTATGGCTACACCTTC,CASSQAGGNPNYGYTF
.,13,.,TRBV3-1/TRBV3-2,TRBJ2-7,TGTGCCAGCAGCCAAGCCTGGGGGTTCGAGCAGTACTTC,CASSQAWGFEQYF
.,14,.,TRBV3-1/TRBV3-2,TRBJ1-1,TGTGCCAGCAGCCAAGGCGGGGGCCGGACTGAAGCTTTCTTT,CASSQGGGRTEAFF
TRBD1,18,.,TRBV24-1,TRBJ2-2,TGTGCCACCAGTGACTTTGGACAGGGCTGGTCTGGCACCGGGGAGCTGTTTTTT,CATSDFGQGWSGTGELFF
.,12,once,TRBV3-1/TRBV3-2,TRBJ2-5,TGTGCCAGCAGCCAAGATGGGAAGACCCAGTACTTC,CASSQDGKTQYF
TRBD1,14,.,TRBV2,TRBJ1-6,TGTGCCAGCCGCCGCTTGGGACAGGATTCACCCCTCCACTTT,CASRRLGQDSPLHF